The T cell receptor beta chain described here comes from a study of graft-versus-host responses after intestinal transplantation. Looking at the study overall: Recipients received multivisceral, liver-intestinal, or isolated intestinal transplants. All recipients got anti-thymocyte globulin induction, then tacrolimus and steroids for three to four years.

There are 13 residues in the CDR3. Trimming removed 7 bases from V and 7 bases from J, with 16 bases in between. From germline, CDR1 is MNHNY and CDR2 SVGAGI (reference sequence). Some clones are missing from TCRdb's copy, which holds only in-frame ones; the method was immunoSEQ multiplex PCR. In the table there are 55,000 to 65,000 clones, approximately 94% of which are singletons. Of note for this clone: Its antigen is not known.

This sequence originates from a human donor who was the organ donor for an intestinal transplant. The rearrangement uses TRBV6-6 and TRBJ2-5, with a possible D match to TRBD1 (5 bases). The specimen comprised unstimulated CD4+ T cells sorted from spleen or lymph node cells, sampled before transplant. The CDR3 nucleotides are TGTGCCAGCACAGGGCCCCCATCTGGGACCCAGTACTTC. This encodes CASTGPPSGTQYF.